The T cell receptor (beta chain) described here comes from a study of blood T cell repertoires in COVID-19. On the study more broadly: Donors in the United States, Italy and Spain gave samples during acute or convalescent COVID-19. PBMCs, B-cell-depleted T cells, or T cells were the source of the cDNA or gDNA that made up the material.

Under the authors' procedure: Amplified reference gene primers provided the basis for estimating nucleated cell counts. Clones were sequenced by immunoSEQ multiplex PCR, and TCRdb holds only the in-frame ones, with some missing. D and trimming were read from the DNA, whereas the V and J calls and clone size are those reported in that table. This table has more than 95,000 clones, 85% appearing once. The sequencing sample was made of peripheral blood. The sequence came from an elderly man with active or convalescent COVID-19.

CDR3 residues: CASSLATGYNEQFF. Written as DNA, the CDR3 is TGCGCCAGCAGCTTGGCCACGGGGTACAATGAGCAGTTCTTC. The genes are TRBV5-1 and TRBJ2-1; D might be TRBD2 (5 bases). The CDR3 covers 14 residues. In germline, CDR1 is SGHRS, CDR2 YFSETQ. The ends were cut back, 0 bases at V and 4 bases at J, with 8 bases in the middle.